This T cell receptor (beta chain) appears in the sequencing data of a study of OX40 agonist ivuxolimab in advanced cancers. As for the study in general: Patients' therapy was ivuxolimab, an antibody that acts as an agonist of OX40 (CD134). At 0.01 to 10 mg/kg, ivuxolimab was administered intravenously to patients every 2 weeks.

Generated by immunoSEQ multiplex PCR, the TCRdb table keeps only in-frame clones and is missing some. The table records about 73,000 clones, 85% to 90% of them present only once. This CDR3 contains 12 residues. Deletions cut 3 bases from V and 5 bases from J, with 5 bases between. Per germline, CDR1 MDHEN and CDR2 SYDVKM. Overall study results and limits: CD8+ T cells (on average) carried more expanded clones than CD4+ T cells.

As regards this clone: Its specificity is not known.

This receptor was identified in an adult with an advanced solid tumor such as melanoma, head and neck, liver or kidney cancer. The genes are TRBV28 and TRBJ1-5; the D is unclear. The sequences come from CD4+ or CD8+ T cells sorted from blood, collected in a trial of the OX40 agonist ivuxolimab. CDR3 coding DNA: TGTGCCAGCAGTTTTTCCTATCAGCCCCAGCATTTT. Protein: CASSFSYQPQHF.